The 18 T cell receptor beta chains reported below all come from one sample, sequenced in a study of T cells in Graves' hyperthyroidism and ophthalmopathy. RNA transcripts gave rise to amplified TCR beta CDR3 regions. Initially, a first-round RT-PCR of the TCR CDR3 employed the HTBI primer set. Via MiXCR, TCRdb re-called the multiplex PCR reads, giving one row per CDR3 protein. The repertoire holds 500,000 to 600,000 distinct CDR3 sequences, with 16% as singletons. The sequenced sample consisted of blood. All receptors derive from a woman aged 18-29 years with Graves' hyperthyroidism.

This clonotype came up a few times. V is TRBV12-5 and J is TRBJ1-1; 7 nucleotides align to TRBD1. The CDR3 covers 14 residues. Germline CDR1 LGHNT, CDR2 FRNRAP. V trimming: 5 bases; J trimming: 6 bases; junction bases outside the gene matches: 9. This CDR3 is CASGPTTGRAEAFF. The CDR3 DNA is TGTGCTAGTGGTCCGACGACAGGGAGGGCTGAAGCTTTCTTT.

Only a few counts were recorded for this clonotype. This sequence joins TRBV6-5 and TRBJ2-7; D possibly uses TRBD1 or TRBD2 (5 bases each). Germline V gene data show CDR1 as MNHEY and CDR2 as SVGAGI. The V gene lost 2 bases and the J gene lost 2 bases, with 16 bases spanning the gap. The CDR3 extends over 16 amino acids. This chain's CDR3 is CASSYALLGAPYEQYF. The CDR3 bases are TGTGCCAGCAGTTACGCCCTACTAGGGGCCCCCTACGAGCAGTACTTC.

This clonotype was counted a few times. V gene TRBV9 combines with J gene TRBJ1-5; D is ambiguous. Trimming pared 1 base from V and 4 bases from J, leaving 9 bases between. Germline loops: CDR1 SGDLS, CDR2 YYNGEE. The length of the CDR3 is 14 residues. The CDR3 nucleotides read TGTGCCAGCAGCGTACAGCTACTAAATCAGCCCCAGCATTTT. Translation gives CASSVQLLNQPQHF.

This clonotype was found many times. The chain combines TRBV28 with TRBJ2-1; 8 bases are shared with TRBD2. The V and J ends lost 5 bases and 0 bases, in that order; junction bases with no gene match: 3. CDR3 size: 15 residues. In germline, CDR1 is MDHEN, CDR2 SYDVKM. The CDR3 coding sequence is TGTGCCAGCAGTATAGCGGGGAGCTCCTACAATGAGCAGTTCTTC. Its translation: CASSIAGSSYNEQFF.

This clonotype occurred many times. The chain employs TRBV7-9 and TRBJ2-1; D remains unclear. V was pared by 9 bases and J by 0 bases, with 12 bases between. Germline V gene data show CDR1 as SEHNR and CDR2 as FQNEAQ (reference sequence). The CDR3 has 14 residues. The CDR3 reads CASGPERSYNEQFF. CDR3 nucleotide sequence: TGTGCCAGTGGGCCAGAACGCTCCTACAATGAGCAGTTCTTC.

This clonotype was seen at least ten times. V gene TRBV12-3 or TRBV12-4 combines with J gene TRBJ2-7; D is perhaps TRBD1 (6 bases). Trimming removed 5 bases at V and 4 bases at J, with 15 bases between. The CDR3 has 14 amino acids. The CDR3 DNA is TGTGCCAGCAGTACGCAGGGACATGATTACGAGCAGTACTTC. Protein: CASSTQGHDYEQYF.

This clonotype was seen many times. This chain links TRBV3-1 with TRBJ2-7, with unresolved D. Trimming took 5 bases from V and 4 from J, leaving 6 bases between them. CDR1 LGHDT and CDR2 YNNKEL come from the germline V gene (reference sequence). The CDR3 spans 11 residues. The CDR3 protein is CASSGIYEQYF. As DNA, the CDR3 is TGTGCCAGCAGCGGTATATACGAGCAGTACTTC.

V usage is TRBV29-1 and J usage is TRBJ2-7, with a weak D call TRBD2 (6 bases). Trimming shortened V by 4 bases and J by 0 bases, and 10 bases separated the two germline ends. This CDR3 has 13 amino acids. CDR1 SQVTM and CDR2 ANQGSEA come from the germline V gene. CDR3 coding DNA: TGCAGCGTTGGTCGCGGGGACTCCTACGAGCAGTACTTC. Its protein product is CSVGRGDSYEQYF.

This chain uses TRBV6-6 with TRBJ2-3; possibly TRBD1 or TRBD2 for D (6 bases each). From germline, CDR1 is MNHNY and CDR2 SVGAGI (reference sequence). Trimming pared 0 bases from V and 3 bases from J, leaving 10 bases between. There are 15 residues in the CDR3. CDR3 protein: CASSYSQGGTDTQYF. In DNA, the CDR3 is TGTGCCAGCAGTTACTCACAGGGAGGTACAGATACGCAGTATTTT.

The chain links TRBV4-1 to TRBJ2-2; the D call may be TRBD1 or TRBD2 (5 bases each). The ends were cut back, 2 bases at V and 5 bases at J, with 9 bases in the middle. In germline, CDR1 is MGHRA, CDR2 YSYEKL. The CDR3 is 14 residues long. CDR3 coding DNA: TGCGCCAGCAGCCAATGGGGCGGGACCGGGGAGCTGTTTTTT. Its protein is CASSQWGGTGELFF.

This clonotype has more than one count but fewer than ten. The chain recombines TRBV13 with TRBJ2-3, with 8 bases aligning to TRBD1. Looked up from germline, CDR1 is PRHDT and CDR2 is FYEKMQ (reference sequence). The V gene end was trimmed by 0 bases and the J gene end by 4 bases; junction bases not matched to a gene: 9. This CDR3 is built from 17 residues. The CDR3: CASSLGPDRAEADTQYF. The CDR3 region has the DNA TGTGCCAGCAGCTTAGGGCCGGACAGGGCGGAGGCAGATACGCAGTATTTT.

Only a few counts were recorded for this clonotype. A much more abundant neighbour one base away suggests this may be a read error. The chain couples TRBV5-1 to TRBJ2-3; possibly TRBD2 for D (5 bases). Germline lookup yields CDR1 SGHRS and CDR2 YFSETQ. Trimming took 7 bases from V and 3 from J, leaving 18 bases between them. This CDR3 spans 15 amino acids. CDR3 sequence reads: CASAVEGFGTDTQYF. Written as DNA, the CDR3 is TGCGCCAGCGCCGTCGAGGGTTTCGGAACAGATACGCAGTATTTT.

The V and J genes are TRBV25-1 and TRBJ2-7, with 10 bases aligning to TRBD1. The CDR3 has 16 residues. The V and J ends lost 4 bases and 3 bases, in that order; junction bases with no gene match: 9. Per germline, CDR1 MGHDK and CDR2 SYGVNS. CDR3 in amino acids: CASSGNKDRGGYEQYF. Here the CDR3 DNA reads TGTGCCAGCAGTGGCAATAAGGACAGGGGGGGCTACGAGCAGTACTTC.

The chain uses TRBV11-3 and TRBJ2-2, with a weak D call TRBD2 (6 bases). The ends were cut back, 4 bases at V and 0 bases at J, with 9 bases in the middle. The CDR3 sequence is 15 residues long. CDR1 is SGHNT and CDR2 is YENEEA in the germline V gene. The CDR3 spells CASSSREANTGELFF. The DNA for the CDR3 is TGTGCCAGCAGCTCGAGGGAGGCGAACACCGGGGAGCTGTTTTTT.

The V call is TRBV7-9, the J call TRBJ2-7; D could derive from TRBD1 or TRBD2 (5 bases each). CDR1 is SEHNR, CDR2 FQNEAQ, per germline (reference sequence). Between the trimmed V and J ends, which lost 3 bases and 0 bases, there was a span of 9 bases. The CDR3 sequence is 14 residues long. The CDR3 is CASSFNGGSYEQYF. CDR3 nucleotide sequence: TGTGCCAGCAGCTTTAATGGGGGCTCCTACGAGCAGTACTTC.

A few counts support this clonotype. V usage is TRBV18 and J usage is TRBJ1-2; D remains ambiguous. The germline gives CDR1 KGHSH, CDR2 LQKENI. V lost 4 bases and J lost 4, with 10 bases in between. The CDR3 is made up of 13 amino acids. CDR3 sequence: CASSQKEGYGYTF. Here the CDR3 DNA reads TGTGCCAGCTCACAAAAGGAGGGCTATGGCTACACCTTC.

This clonotype was counted only a few times. The V gene is TRBV12-3 or TRBV12-4, the J gene TRBJ2-3; TRBD2 aligns across 10 bases. Trimming cost V 7 bases and J 4 bases; bases outside gene matches: 14. This CDR3 spans 17 amino acids. CDR3 nucleotide sequence: TGTGCCAGCACCTGGCGGGAGCGGGAGGGCTGGTCAGATACGCAGTATTTT. Translated: CASTWREREGWSDTQYF.

This clonotype occurred many times. The V gene is TRBV12-3 or TRBV12-4, the J gene TRBJ2-2; 7 bases are shared with TRBD1. The CDR3 is made up of 16 amino acids. With V trimmed by 2 bases and J by 3 bases, 6 bases remained unmatched. The CDR3 region has the DNA TGTGCCAGCAGTTTATTGGAGACAGGGTACACCGGGGAGCTGTTTTTT. Encoded protein: CASSLLETGYTGELFF.